Listed below are T cell receptor beta chains from one sample, sequenced in a study of human T cells and chemical hapten exposure. TCRdb ran MiXCR on the RACE reads and lists one entry per CDR3 protein. In the table there are roughly 84,000 distinct CDR3 sequences, 10% to 14% of which are singletons. The specimen comprised whole blood, sampled in connection with sensitization to the hapten diphenylcyclopropenone (DPC). The receptors originated from a woman in her forties or fifties with alopecia areata. Some clones in this sample may be carry-over from other donors' samples. The CDR3 runs from the conserved cysteine through the conserved F or W. D genes are given only for firm matches. Clone size is not always given. Where it is, it says once, few, many or a class for expanded clones.

J: TRBJ2-3; D: -; length: 15; size: -; V: TRBV28; DNA: TGTGCCAGCAGTTCTACAGGAGAAGGGACAGATACGCAGTATTTT; CDR3: CASSSTGEGTDTQYF
J: TRBJ1-3; D: -; length: 12; size: many; V: TRBV29-1; DNA: TGCAGCGTTGAAGAAATCGGCAACACCATATATTTT; CDR3: CSVEEIGNTIYF
J: TRBJ1-4; D: -; length: 16; size: few; V: TRBV5-1; DNA: TGCGCCAGCAGCTTTTTCTCGGCCCAGAGGAGTGAAAAACTGTTTTTT; CDR3: CASSFFSAQRSEKLFF
J: TRBJ2-7; D: TRBD2; length: 16; size: -; V: TRBV20-1; DNA: TGCAGTGCTAGACCCGGGGTTAAAGCGGGATTCTACGAGCAGTACTTC; CDR3: CSARPGVKAGFYEQYF
J: TRBJ2-1; D: -; length: 15; size: -; V: TRBV5-5; DNA: TGTGCCAGCAGCTCGAGAGGGGTCACCTACAATGAGCAGTTCTTC; CDR3: CASSSRGVTYNEQFF
J: TRBJ1-3; D: -; length: 14; size: -; V: TRBV3-1; DNA: TGTGCCAGCAGCCAAGAAGGAACGACGGGCGCCATATATTTT; CDR3: CASSQEGTTGAIYF
J: TRBJ1-5; D: TRBD1; length: 14; size: many; V: TRBV28; DNA: TGTGCCAGCCGGGACAGGGTTGGTTCTCAGCCCCAGCATTTT; CDR3: CASRDRVGSQPQHF
J: TRBJ2-3; D: -; length: 15; size: -; V: TRBV7-2; DNA: TGTGCCAGCAGCAACCTAGCGTATAGCACAGATACGCAGTATTTT; CDR3: CASSNLAYSTDTQYF
J: TRBJ2-3; D: TRBD1; length: 15; size: -; V: TRBV5-1; DNA: TGCACCAGCAGCTTGCGGACAGGGGGCACAGATACGCAGTATTTT; CDR3: CTSSLRTGGTDTQYF
J: TRBJ2-3; D: TRBD2; length: 14; size: many; V: TRBV27; DNA: TGTGCCACCCGAGCGGGAGGGCCGTCAGATACGCAGTATTTT; CDR3: CATRAGGPSDTQYF
J: TRBJ1-5; D: -; length: 11; size: -; V: TRBV28; DNA: TGTGCCAGCAGTTCAACAAGGCCCCAGCATTTT; CDR3: CASSSTRPQHF
J: TRBJ2-7; D: TRBD2; length: 16; size: few; V: TRBV29-1; DNA: TGCAGCGTTGAAGGACTAGCGGGCCACGGGCCCTACGAGCAGTACTTC; CDR3: CSVEGLAGHGPYEQYF
J: TRBJ2-1; D: -; length: 15; size: -; V: TRBV11-2; DNA: TGTGCCAGCAGCTCCGGGACCCCCTCCTACAATGAGCAGTTCTTC; CDR3: CASSSGTPSYNEQFF
J: TRBJ2-2; D: -; length: 13; size: medium-sized; V: TRBV6-4; DNA: TGTGCCAGCAGTGGGTCGAACACCGGGGAGCTGTTTTTT; CDR3: CASSGSNTGELFF
J: TRBJ1-6; D: -; length: 12; size: many; V: TRBV3-1; DNA: TGTGCCAGCAGCCCCCTCTATTCACCCCTCCACTTT; CDR3: CASSPLYSPLHF
J: TRBJ2-7; D: -; length: 15; size: few; V: TRBV29-1; DNA: TGCAGCGTTCTTGGGTCGTCAGAGGCCTCCTACGAGCAGTACTTC; CDR3: CSVLGSSEASYEQYF
J: TRBJ2-1; D: TRBD2; length: 15; size: -; V: TRBV12-3/TRBV12-4; DNA: TGTGCCAGCACCCCAGTCACTAGCGGGAGGAATGAGCAGTTCTTC; CDR3: CASTPVTSGRNEQFF
J: TRBJ1-1; D: TRBD1; length: 16; size: -; V: TRBV6-2/TRBV6-3; DNA: TGTGCCAGCAGTTCCGACAGGGGGATTGGAGGGACTGAAGCTTTCTTT; CDR3: CASSSDRGIGGTEAFF
J: TRBJ2-1; D: -; length: 16; size: few; V: TRBV6-2/TRBV6-3; DNA: TGTGCCAGCAGTTACTCGGGACTCCCCGCCTACAATGAGCAGTTCTTC; CDR3: CASSYSGLPAYNEQFF
J: TRBJ1-2; D: -; length: 13; size: few; V: TRBV10-3; DNA: TGTGCCATCAACAAAGCGGACACTGGAGGCTACACCTTC; CDR3: CAINKADTGGYTF
J: TRBJ1-1; D: -; length: 15; size: many; V: TRBV11-3; DNA: TGTGCCAGCAGCTTAGATTCCGCACCGAACACTGAAGCTTTCTTT; CDR3: CASSLDSAPNTEAFF
J: TRBJ2-1; D: TRBD1; length: 15; size: many; V: TRBV19; DNA: TGTGCCAGTAGTATGGGGGACAGGGCCTACAATGAGCAGTTCTTC; CDR3: CASSMGDRAYNEQFF
J: TRBJ2-5; D: TRBD2; length: 16; size: -; V: TRBV6-6; DNA: TGTGCCAGCAGTTATGGACTAGCGGGGGGAGCAGAGACCCAGTACTTC; CDR3: CASSYGLAGGAETQYF
J: TRBJ2-3; D: TRBD1; length: 13; size: -; V: TRBV6-6; DNA: TGTGCCAGCAGTTACCTAACAGGGGAGTCGCAGTATTTT; CDR3: CASSYLTGESQYF
J: TRBJ2-1; D: TRBD2; length: 14; size: few; V: TRBV29-1; DNA: TGCAGCGTTGTTTCGGGACTAGCACTCAACGAGCAGTTCTTC; CDR3: CSVVSGLALNEQFF
J: TRBJ2-7; D: -; length: 11; size: many; V: TRBV3-1; DNA: TGTGCCAGCAGCCAGGGCAACGAGCAGTACTTC; CDR3: CASSQGNEQYF
J: TRBJ1-2; D: -; length: 15; size: -; V: TRBV4-3; DNA: TGCGCCAGCAGCCAAGAGAGGCCAGACAACTATGGCTACACCTTC; CDR3: CASSQERPDNYGYTF
J: TRBJ2-7; D: -; length: 12; size: -; V: TRBV11-1; DNA: TGTGCCAGCAGCGTAACCCTTTACGAGCAGTACTTC; CDR3: CASSVTLYEQYF
J: TRBJ2-2; D: TRBD1; length: 16; size: many; V: TRBV12-3/TRBV12-4; DNA: TGTGCCAGCAGTTATCTCGGCAGGGGGCCGGGCGGGGAGCTGTTTTTT; CDR3: CASSYLGRGPGGELFF
J: TRBJ2-5; D: TRBD2; length: 15; size: many; V: TRBV7-8; DNA: TGTGCCAGCAGCGTTCTAGCGGGAGGAAGAGAGACCCAGTACTTC; CDR3: CASSVLAGGRETQYF
J: TRBJ1-5; D: -; length: 16; size: few; V: TRBV10-3; DNA: TGTGCCATCAGTAACCCGTCCGGGACCAAAGATCAGCCCCAGCATTTT; CDR3: CAISNPSGTKDQPQHF
J: TRBJ2-1; D: -; length: 14; size: few; V: TRBV5-6; DNA: TGTGCCAGCAGCTTGGCCTATCGACCCAATGAGCAGTTCTTC; CDR3: CASSLAYRPNEQFF
J: TRBJ1-5; D: TRBD1; length: 16; size: -; V: TRBV4-2; DNA: TGTGCCAGCAGCCAGGGGAGGACAGGGACTAATCAGCCCCAGCATTTT; CDR3: CASSQGRTGTNQPQHF
J: TRBJ1-1; D: -; length: 11; size: many; V: TRBV6-2/TRBV6-3; DNA: TGTGCCAGCACGGCGGGCACTGAAGCTTTCTTT; CDR3: CASTAGTEAFF
J: TRBJ2-1; D: -; length: 13; size: many; V: TRBV29-1; DNA: TGCAGCGTTGGGTCTAGCGCGGTGAATGAGCAGTTCTTC; CDR3: CSVGSSAVNEQFF
J: TRBJ2-1; D: -; length: 14; size: few; V: TRBV13; DNA: TGTGCCAGCAGCTTAGGGGGGGCGCGGAATGAGCAGTTCTTC; CDR3: CASSLGGARNEQFF
J: TRBJ2-3; D: -; length: 11; size: few; V: TRBV29-1; DNA: TGCAGCGTTCTAAGCGTAGATACGCAGTATTTT; CDR3: CSVLSVDTQYF